Following are 22 T cell receptor beta chains from one sample sequenced in a study of regulatory T cells in long-lasting Graves disease. Researchers made TCR beta libraries by using iRepertoire HTBI primers and running Arm-PCR on CDR3 regions. TCRdb re-called the multiplex PCR reads with MiXCR, one entry per CDR3 protein. The sample yields some 240,000 distinct CDR3 sequences, less than 20% seen once. Stated time point: newly diagnosed GD, antithyroid drugs for less than 3 months. From RNA extracted from PBMCs, the TCR library was made. These data are also associated with another study on T cells in Graves' hyperthyroidism and ophthalmopathy.

Specimen: peripheral blood mononuclear cells (PBMCs), collected at new diagnosis, from a patient treated with antithyroid drugs. The receptors come from a woman aged 25 to 39 with Graves disease.

This clonotype has ten or more counts. The chain joins TRBV20-1 to TRBJ2-1; 8 positions agree with TRBD2. In germline, CDR1 is DFQATT, CDR2 SNEGSKA (reference sequence). The V segment lost 3 bases and the J segment 0 bases; nucleotides outside the gene matches: 4. CDR3 size: 15 residues. CDR3: CSASVGGGSYNEQFF. CDR3 nucleotides: TGCAGTGCTAGTGTCGGGGGGGGCTCCTACAATGAGCAGTTCTTC.

This clonotype was seen at least ten times. The chain employs TRBV27 and TRBJ1-4; D gene uncertain. CDR3 size: 13 residues. Looked up from germline, CDR1 is MNHEY and CDR2 is SMNVEV (reference sequence). V was clipped by 6 bases and J by 4 bases, with 9 bases between them. CDR3 coding DNA: TGTGCCAGCAGCCGGCCGAATAATGAAAAACTGTTTTTT. This codes for CASSRPNNEKLFF.

The chain has TRBV13 and TRBJ1-3; D is uncertain. This CDR3 comprises 12 residues. Per the germline V gene, CDR1 is PRHDT and CDR2 is FYEKMQ (reference sequence). The V gene lost 2 bases and the J gene lost 4 bases, with 3 bases spanning the gap. For the CDR3, the DNA is TGTGCCAGCAGCTTAATGGGAAACACCATATATTTT. Amino acid sequence: CASSLMGNTIYF.

The chain has TRBV9 and TRBJ1-1; D uncertain. The CDR3 is made up of 13 amino acids. V was clipped by 3 bases and J by 5 bases, with 11 bases between them. Germline V gives CDR1 SGDLS, CDR2 YYNGEE. The CDR3 region is CASSAETQTEAFF. The CDR3 nucleotides read TGTGCCAGCAGCGCGGAGACCCAGACTGAAGCTTTCTTT.

This clonotype was recorded at least ten times. This chain uses TRBV12-3 or TRBV12-4 with TRBJ1-5, with D unclear. There are 14 residues in the CDR3. Trimming took 0 bases from V and 5 from J, leaving 8 bases between them. The CDR3 reads CASSLALSDQPQHF. CDR3 bases: TGTGCCAGCAGTTTAGCGCTCTCAGATCAGCCCCAGCATTTT.

The rearrangement uses TRBV12-3 or TRBV12-4 and TRBJ2-1; 7 positions match TRBD2. J was trimmed by 4 bases and V by 3 bases; bases with no gene match: 15. This CDR3 spans 18 amino acids. Here the CDR3 DNA reads TGTGCCAGCAGTTTCAGTAGCGGGCCCTACGTAGTATACAATGAGCAGTTCTTC. Encoded protein: CASSFSSGPYVVYNEQFF.

The V gene is TRBV6-1, the J gene TRBJ1-2; D perhaps matches TRBD1 (5 bases). V gave up 6 bases and J gave up 3 bases, with 11 bases separating them. CDR3 size: 13 residues. Germline V gene data show CDR1 as MNHNS and CDR2 as SASEGT. The DNA for the CDR3 is TGTGCCAGCAGGGCAGGGACTGACTATGGCTACACCTTC. It codes for CASRAGTDYGYTF.

This clonotype has at least ten counts. The CDR3 loop is CASSLTRGTEAFF. The CDR3 region has the DNA TGTGCCAGCAGCCTAACGAGAGGCACTGAAGCTTTCTTT. The chain couples TRBV7-6 to TRBJ1-1; D unresolved. From germline, CDR1 is SGHVS and CDR2 FNYEAQ. The V end lost 5 bases, the J end lost 4 bases, and 11 bases lay between the germline ends. The CDR3 length is 13 residues.

As regards this clonotype: This is likely an artifact of a read error, given a far larger clone one base away. The chain combines TRBV7-9 with TRBJ1-5; D uncertain. The V and J ends lost 8 bases and 4 bases respectively, with 12 bases between them. The CDR3 has 13 amino acids. Germline values: CDR1 SEHNR, CDR2 FQNEAQ (reference sequence). The CDR3 nucleotides are TGTGCCAGCGGTTCCCAGGAGAATCAGCCCCAGCATTTT. Translated: CASGSQENQPQHF. Drawing the rest from reference TRBV7-9 and TRBJ1-5, the complete variable domain is DTGVSQNPRHKITKRGQNVTFRCDPISEHNRLYWYRQTLGQGPEFLTYFQNEAQLEKSRLLSDRFSAERPKGSFSTLEIQRTEQGDSAMYLCASGSQENQPQHFGDGTRLSIL.

In this sample, this clonotype turned up many times. The V gene is TRBV9, the J gene TRBJ1-1, with 8 positions matching TRBD1. CDR1 SGDLS and CDR2 YYNGEE come from the germline V gene. After removal of 0 bases from V and 4 bases from J, the junction contained 5 bases not matched to a gene. This CDR3 region has 15 residues. The CDR3 region has the DNA TGTGCCAGCAGCGTAGGGACAGGGTGGGGCACTGAAGCTTTCTTT. Translated: CASSVGTGWGTEAFF.

This clonotype was found many times. V and J are TRBV2 and TRBJ2-3; TRBD2 might be the D (6 bases). Germline lookup yields CDR1 SNHLY and CDR2 FYNNEI. This CDR3 contains 14 residues. Trimming shortened V by 6 bases and J by 4 bases, and 14 bases separated the two germline ends. The DNA of the CDR3 is TGTGCCAGCAGCCGGATTGGAGGGCCAGATACGCAGTATTTT. This encodes CASSRIGGPDTQYF.

About this clonotype itself: Its ends do not fully match the called genes, so a read error is possible. The gene calls are TRBV5-1 and TRBJ1-2; 8 nucleotides agree with TRBD1. In germline, CDR1 is SGHRS, CDR2 YFSETQ. The CDR3 sequence is 14 residues long. The CDR3 spells CASSLLAGQAILFF. The CDR3 DNA reads as TGCGCCAGCAGCTTGCTCGCGGGACAGGCCATCCTCTTCTTC.

This clonotype was seen many times. The chain has TRBV29-1 and TRBJ2-3; 8 positions match TRBD2. With V trimmed by 4 bases and J by 3 bases, 12 bases remained unmatched. The length of the CDR3 is 16 residues. From germline, CDR1 is SQVTM and CDR2 ANQGSEA. The chain's CDR3 is CSVVGTRAGVTDTQYF. The CDR3 DNA is TGCAGCGTTGTTGGCACCCGAGCGGGAGTGACAGATACGCAGTATTTT.

This sequence joins TRBV4-1 and TRBJ1-5; D is unclear. Germline V gene lookup returns CDR1 MGHRA and CDR2 YSYEKL. The CDR3 totals 16 residues. The V end lost 0 bases, the J end lost 3 bases, and 12 bases lay between the germline ends. In DNA form, the CDR3 reads TGCGCCAGCAGCCAAGATTCGGGAATCTACAATCAGCCCCAGCATTTT. Translated, it gives CASSQDSGIYNQPQHF.

This clonotype was observed a handful of times. The chain couples TRBV3-1 to TRBJ1-2; the match to TRBD1 covers 7 bases. The CDR3 is 14 amino acids. Germline V gives CDR1 LGHDT, CDR2 YNNKEL (reference sequence). The trim removed 5 bases at V and 2 bases at J, leaving 5 bases unmatched. CDR3 protein: CASSAQGRNYGYTF. As DNA, the CDR3 is TGTGCCAGCAGCGCACAGGGGCGAAACTATGGCTACACCTTC.

This clonotype was seen repeatedly, ten times or more. The genes are TRBV10-3 and TRBJ2-7; 11 bases match TRBD2. V gave up 5 bases and J gave up 3 bases; unmatched junction bases: 9. The V gene's germline CDR1 is ENHRY and CDR2 SYGVKD. This CDR3 comprises 16 residues. CDR3 region: CAISPSRTSGSYEQYF. In nucleotides, the CDR3 is TGTGCCATCAGTCCCTCTCGTACTAGCGGGAGCTACGAGCAGTACTTC.

In its sample, this clonotype was seen once. The chain joins TRBV11-2 to TRBJ1-2; 8 nucleotides agree with TRBD1. The germline gives CDR1 SGHAT, CDR2 FQNNGV. V dropped 3 bases and J dropped 4; count of bases not matched to a gene: 13. The CDR3 has 17 amino acids. The CDR3 region is CASSLGGQATHVYGYTF. CDR3 DNA sequence: TGTGCCAGCAGCTTGGGGGGACAGGCTACCCACGTCTATGGCTACACCTTC.

There are a few counts of this clonotype. The chain links TRBV3-1 to TRBJ1-1; no firm D call. Germline assignment: CDR1 LGHDT and CDR2 YNNKEL (reference sequence). The V end lost 4 bases, the J end lost 6 bases, and 15 bases lay between the germline ends. This CDR3 is built from 14 residues. The CDR3 nucleotides are TGTGCCAGCAGCCCTCTTTTCGGGCAGTCTGAAGCTTTCTTT. Its protein is CASSPLFGQSEAFF.

The chain recombines TRBV7-8 with TRBJ1-6, with 7 bases lining up with TRBD1. Germline loops: CDR1 SGHVS, CDR2 FQNEAQ. V dropped 5 bases and J dropped 12; count of bases not matched to a gene: 22. CDR3 length: 18 residues. CDR3 sequence: CASSLGGWGESGGEPLHF. Written as DNA, the CDR3 is TGTGCCAGCAGCCTAGGGGGGTGGGGGGAATCAGGGGGAGAACCCCTCCACTTT.

This sequence joins TRBV6-4 and TRBJ1-2; D is possibly TRBD1 (5 bases). Trimming took off 0 bases at V and 6 bases at J, with 8 bases between the two ends. The CDR3 consists of 13 residues. In germline, CDR1 is MRHNA, CDR2 SNTAGT. CDR3 loop: CASSDSGTHGYTF. The DNA of the CDR3 is TGTGCCAGCAGTGACTCAGGGACTCATGGCTACACCTTC.

This clonotype was found many times. This rearrangement joins TRBV2 to TRBJ2-1; TRBD2 agrees at 10 bases. The CDR3 has 15 amino acids. Germline-derived CDR1 and CDR2 are SNHLY and FYNNEI. V shed 7 bases and J 4 bases; nucleotides not matched to a gene: 7. CDR3 nucleotides: TGTGCCAGCAAGAACGGACTAGCGGAATACAATGAGCAGTTCTTC. This codes for CASKNGLAEYNEQFF.

The sample holds a few counts of this clonotype. The rearrangement links TRBV25-1 to TRBJ1-1, with 7 bases lining up with TRBD1. With 6 bases clipped from V and 0 bases from J, the junction kept 7 bases outside the gene matches. Per the germline V gene, CDR1 is MGHDK and CDR2 is SYGVNS. The CDR3 runs 15 residues. The CDR3 loop is CASRETGIMNTEAFF. CDR3 coding DNA: TGTGCCAGCAGGGAGACAGGGATCATGAACACTGAAGCTTTCTTT. Drawing the rest from reference TRBV25-1 and TRBJ1-1, the complete variable domain is EADIYQTPRYLVIGTGKKITLECSQTMGHDKMYWYQQDPGMELHLIHYSYGVNSTEKGDLSSESTVSRIRTEHFPLTLESARPSHTSQYLCASRETGIMNTEAFFGQGTRLTVV.